This T cell receptor beta chain was sequenced for a study of technical replicates of blood from several donors. The CDR3 spans 15 residues. Germline trimming cut 6 bases from V and 5 bases from J; bases unmatched to any gene: 10. Germline V gene lookup returns CDR1 SNHLY and CDR2 FYNNEI. Assay: immunoSEQ multiplex PCR; the TCRdb copy retains only in-frame clones and omits some. Of about 88,000 clones in the sample, around 94% were seen once. This TCR came from a human donor in good health. Sequencing was performed on T cells isolated from PBMCs. V and J are TRBV2 and TRBJ2-3; 8 bases agree with TRBD1. CDR3 sequence reads: CASSARQGLGDTQYF. DNA for the CDR3: TGTGCCAGCAGCGCCCGACAGGGGTTGGGAGATACGCAGTATTTT. Drawing the rest from reference TRBV2 and TRBJ2-3, the complete variable domain is EPEVTQTPSHQVTQMGQEVILRCVPISNHLYFYWYRQILGQKVEFLVSFYNNEISEKSEIFDDQFSVERPDGSNFTLKIRSTKLEDSAMYFCASSARQGLGDTQYFGPGTRLTVL.